Here is one T cell receptor beta chain with its context. The germline gives CDR1 SGHNT, CDR2 YENEEA. V dropped 4 bases and J dropped 5; count of bases not matched to a gene: 2. CDR3 length equals 14 residues. Only in-frame clones appear in the TCRdb table, and some are missing; sequencing was by immunoSEQ multiplex PCR. Of 75,000 to 80,000 clones listed, around 94% are singletons. These data are taken from a study of technical replicates of blood from a few donors. Input material: T cells isolated from PBMCs. The chain combines TRBV11-3 with TRBJ2-4, with TRBD1 identical over 10 bases. The receptor comes from a human donor in good health. In DNA, the CDR3 is TGTGCCAGCAGCTGGACAGGGGGAGAAAACATTCAGTACTTC. It is translated as CASSWTGGENIQYF.